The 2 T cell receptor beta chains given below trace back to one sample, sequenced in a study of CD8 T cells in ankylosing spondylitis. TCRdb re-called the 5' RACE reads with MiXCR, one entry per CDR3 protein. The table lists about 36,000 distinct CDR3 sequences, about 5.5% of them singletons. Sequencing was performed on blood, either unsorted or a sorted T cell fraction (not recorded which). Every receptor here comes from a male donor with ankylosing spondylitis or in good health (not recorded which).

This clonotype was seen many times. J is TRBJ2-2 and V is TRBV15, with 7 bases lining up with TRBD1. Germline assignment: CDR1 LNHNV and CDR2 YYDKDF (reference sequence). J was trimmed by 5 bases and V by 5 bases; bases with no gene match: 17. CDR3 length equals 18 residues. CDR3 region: CATSGIQGKILGTGELFF. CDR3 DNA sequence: TGTGCCACCAGCGGTATACAGGGGAAAATACTGGGAACCGGGGAGCTGTTTTTT.

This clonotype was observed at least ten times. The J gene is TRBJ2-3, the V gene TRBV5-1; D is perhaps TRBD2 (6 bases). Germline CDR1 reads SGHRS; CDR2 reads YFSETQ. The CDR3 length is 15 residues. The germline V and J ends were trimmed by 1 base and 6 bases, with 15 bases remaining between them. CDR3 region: CASSLTGAQWDTQYF. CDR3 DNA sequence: TGCGCCAGCAGCTTGACGGGAGCCCAGTGGGATACGCAGTATTTT.